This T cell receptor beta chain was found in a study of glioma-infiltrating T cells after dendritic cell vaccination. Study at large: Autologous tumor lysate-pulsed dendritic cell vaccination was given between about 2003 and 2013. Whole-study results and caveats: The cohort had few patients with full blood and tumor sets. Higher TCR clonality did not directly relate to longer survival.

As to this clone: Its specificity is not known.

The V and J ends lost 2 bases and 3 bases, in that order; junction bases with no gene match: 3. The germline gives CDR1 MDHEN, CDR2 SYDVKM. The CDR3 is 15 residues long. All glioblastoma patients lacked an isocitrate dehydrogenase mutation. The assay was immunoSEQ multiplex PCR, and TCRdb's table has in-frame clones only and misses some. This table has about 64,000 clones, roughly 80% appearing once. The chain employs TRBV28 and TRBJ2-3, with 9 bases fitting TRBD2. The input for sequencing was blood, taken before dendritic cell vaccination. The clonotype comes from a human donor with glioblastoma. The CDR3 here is CASSLAGGPTDTQYF. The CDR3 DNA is TGTGCCAGCAGTTTAGCGGGGGGGCCTACAGATACGCAGTATTTT.